This paragraph reports one TCR beta chain. Its antigen remains unknown. The data originate from a study of T-cell memory formation after mild COVID-19. Study overall: TCR clusters showed largely donor specificity.

Study-wide points: Pre-infection memory showed some responding clones, and this suggested that cross-reactive memory joined. Largely, contracting CD4+ clones fell within CM and EM, and contracting CD8+ clones within EMRA.

TCRdb re-called the 5' RACE reads through MiXCR, storing one row per CDR3 protein. The table lists around 450,000 distinct CDR3 sequences, roughly 20% of them singletons. Material for sequencing was PBMCs or a T cell subset sorted from them (not recorded which). This clonotype originated in an adult woman who had mild COVID-19 (a few samples of this study predate the infection). Cell type and time point are not known.

The CDR3 nucleotides read TGTGCCACCAGTGATTCCCGAGGGGTCAATGAGCAGTTCTTC. The encoded protein is CATSDSRGVNEQFF. The chain is built from TRBV24-1 and TRBJ2-1, with D perhaps being TRBD1 or TRBD2 (5 bases each). V was cut by 2 bases and J by 6 bases, with 10 bases left in between. The CDR3 covers 14 residues. Germline CDR1 KGHDR, CDR2 SFDVKD.